The sequence of this T cell receptor beta chain was determined in a study of blood T cells in healthy people across ages. Alongside a J-beta primer mix, a sample-barcoded 5' primer served in a second PCR lasting roughly 7 to 11 cycles. TCRdb recomputed calls from the 5' RACE reads with MiXCR, one row per CDR3 protein. The profile shows hundreds of thousands of distinct CDR3 sequences, about 28% of them singletons. Samples each had at least 5.5 micrograms of total RNA extracted. Comments on this clonotype: A read error may be the cause here, since a much bigger clone is one base away.

The CDR3 has 14 residues. CDR1 is SGHTA and CDR2 is FQGNSA in the germline V gene. The source is a woman older than 75 in good health. Sequencing was done on a sample of blood. The chain employs TRBV7-2 and TRBJ2-7, with D perhaps matching TRBD1 (8 bases). CDR3 sequence: CASSFRTGRETQDF. The CDR3 nucleotides are TGTGCCAGCAGCTTCCGGACAGGGAGGGAGACCCAGGACTTC.